Shown below are 18 T cell receptor beta chains from a single sample sequenced in a study of technical replicates of blood from several donors. Repertoires were generated with immunoSEQ multiplex PCR, while TCRdb's copy carries only in-frame clones and drops some. The table has about 97,000 clones, about 95% seen once. Source material: T cells isolated from PBMCs. Source of these receptors: a human donor in good health.

The genes are TRBV5-5 and TRBJ1-4; 7 bases fit TRBD1. The CDR3 covers 16 residues. Per germline, CDR1 SGHKS and CDR2 YYEKEE (reference sequence). The trim removed 4 bases at V and 5 bases at J, leaving 11 bases unmatched. The chain's CDR3 is CASSGTREGGNEKLFF. The DNA for the CDR3 is TGTGCCAGCAGCGGGACTAGAGAAGGGGGCAATGAAAAACTGTTTTTT.

The V and J genes are TRBV27 and TRBJ1-5; no definite D call. V dropped 3 bases and J dropped 7 bases, with 10 bases sitting between them. Germline CDR1 is MNHEY and CDR2 is SMNVEV (reference sequence). The CDR3 spans 13 residues. The CDR3 DNA follows: TGTGCCAGCAGTTTTATAGGCGGGCAGCCCCAGCATTTT. Its protein product is CASSFIGGQPQHF.

This chain links TRBV28 with TRBJ1-3; no clear D gene. V was clipped by 6 bases and J by 3 bases, with 15 bases between them. Germline CDR1 MDHEN, CDR2 SYDVKM. The CDR3 length is 15 residues. The CDR3 DNA is TGTGCCAGCAGCGCCCTGGGAGGGAATGGAAACACCATATATTTT. Amino acid sequence: CASSALGGNGNTIYF.

The chain carries TRBV6-5 and TRBJ2-7; 9 bases are a match to TRBD1. This CDR3 contains 14 residues. Unmatched junction bases numbered 6, after V lost 6 bases and J lost 3 bases. CDR1 is MNHEY, CDR2 SVGAGI, per germline. In nucleotides, the CDR3 is TGTGCCAGCAGCCTGGGACAGGGATTCTACGAGCAGTACTTC. The encoded protein is CASSLGQGFYEQYF.

V usage is TRBV2 and J usage is TRBJ2-7; D might be TRBD1 (7 bases). V was pared by 6 bases and J by 6 bases, with 15 bases between. This CDR3 is built from 13 residues. The V gene's germline CDR1 is SNHLY and CDR2 FYNNEI. The CDR3 bases are TGTGCCAGCAGGGAGGGGGCTCTTTCCGAGCAGTACTTC. Residues: CASREGALSEQYF.

The chain combines TRBV14 with TRBJ2-1, with a possible D match to TRBD1 (6 bases). V was pared by 6 bases and J by 7 bases, with 16 bases between. Looked up from germline, CDR1 is SGHDN and CDR2 is FVKESK. This CDR3 contains 14 residues. The CDR3: CASSQGLSWNEQFF. Here the CDR3 DNA reads TGTGCCAGCAGTCAGGGGTTAAGTTGGAATGAGCAGTTCTTC. The variable domain in full, completed from reference TRBV14 and TRBJ2-1, reads EAGVTQFPSHSVIEKGQTVTLRCDPISGHDNLYWYRRVMGKEIKFLLHFVKESKQDESGMPNNRFLAERTGGTYSTLKVQPAELEDSGVYFCASSQGLSWNEQFFGPGTRLTVL.

The V gene is TRBV2, the J gene TRBJ1-2, with D unclear. V lost 8 bases to trimming and J lost 4 bases, with 17 bases between them. Germline values: CDR1 SNHLY, CDR2 FYNNEI. This CDR3 comprises 14 residues. The CDR3 sequence: CASFALGGSYGYTF. CDR3 nucleotides: TGTGCCAGCTTCGCACTGGGAGGGTCCTATGGCTACACCTTC.

The gene calls are TRBV28 and TRBJ2-2; TRBD2 aligns across 7 bases. Trimming at V came to 7 bases and at J to 3 bases, leaving 8 bases not matched to a gene. This CDR3 region has 15 residues. Per the germline V gene, CDR1 is MDHEN and CDR2 is SYDVKM. CDR3 protein: CASIQGGTDTGELFF. As DNA, the CDR3 is TGTGCCAGCATCCAGGGAGGGACGGACACCGGGGAGCTGTTTTTT.

The chain has TRBV28 and TRBJ1-4, with D uncertain. Germline assignment: CDR1 MDHEN and CDR2 SYDVKM. The germline V and J ends were trimmed by 2 bases and 8 bases, with 24 bases remaining between them. The CDR3 is 18 residues long. DNA of the CDR3: TGTGCCAGCAGTTTAGGTATGGGAGAGAAAACCCCGTCAGAAAAACTGTTTTTT. This sequence encodes CASSLGMGEKTPSEKLFF.

The table lists this clone with a count of one. The genes are TRBV6-4 and TRBJ2-7; weak D call: TRBD2 (6 bases). The V gene lost 4 bases and the J gene lost 3 bases, with 13 bases spanning the gap. In germline, CDR1 is MRHNA, CDR2 SNTAGT. The CDR3 has 14 amino acids. CDR3 residues: CASSAGSGDYEQYF. In DNA form, the CDR3 reads TGTGCCAGCAGTGCAGGGTCGGGAGACTACGAGCAGTACTTC.

V and J are TRBV11-3 and TRBJ2-1; TRBD2 matches 7 bases. Looked up from germline, CDR1 is SGHNT and CDR2 is YENEEA. V gave up 5 bases and J gave up 6 bases; unmatched junction bases: 10. The CDR3 covers 15 residues. CDR3 nucleotides: TGTGCCAGCAGCCCAGCGGGGACTCTGGGCAATGAGCAGTTCTTC. Translating gives CASSPAGTLGNEQFF.

The chain combines TRBV29-1 with TRBJ1-1, with 8 nucleotides matching TRBD1. J was trimmed by 4 bases and V by 3 bases; bases with no gene match: 4. Per the germline V gene, CDR1 is SQVTM and CDR2 is ANQGSEA. The length of the CDR3 is 13 residues. CDR3 DNA sequence: TGCAGCGTTGAGACAGGGGAAGGCACTGAAGCTTTCTTT. Encoded protein: CSVETGEGTEAFF.

The CDR3 protein is CASSPQNSGNTIYF. In DNA form, the CDR3 reads TGTGCCAGCTCACCGCAGAACTCTGGAAACACCATATATTTT. V usage is TRBV18 and J usage is TRBJ1-3; D gene ambiguous. This CDR3 has 14 amino acids. Germline values: CDR1 KGHSH, CDR2 LQKENI. The ends were cut back, 3 bases at V and 0 bases at J, with 6 bases in the middle.

The chain carries TRBV7-2 and TRBJ1-5; TRBD1 agrees at 9 bases. With V trimmed by 5 bases and J by 9 bases, 14 bases remained unmatched. CDR1 SGHTA and CDR2 FQGNSA come from the germline V gene. This CDR3 has 16 amino acids. This CDR3 reads CASSTPGTGLVWPQHF. CDR3 bases: TGTGCCAGCAGCACGCCCGGGACAGGGTTAGTATGGCCCCAGCATTTT.

The V gene is TRBV19, the J gene TRBJ2-7, with a weak D call TRBD2 (6 bases). This CDR3 has 15 amino acids. From germline, CDR1 is LNHDA and CDR2 SQIVND (reference sequence). The germline V and J ends were trimmed by 3 bases and 3 bases, with 15 bases remaining between them. Written as DNA, the CDR3 is TGTGCCAGTAGTATTGCGGCGGGAAGCCTCTACGAGCAGTACTTC. Protein sequence: CASSIAAGSLYEQYF.

The chain uses TRBV7-2 and TRBJ2-1; TRBD2 is a possible D gene (5 bases). Germline V gene lookup returns CDR1 SGHTA and CDR2 FQGNSA. V was clipped by 8 bases and J by 11 bases, with 16 bases between them. The CDR3 covers 12 residues. The CDR3 loop reads CASDAGIPKQFF. Here the CDR3 DNA reads TGTGCCAGCGACGCCGGGATCCCAAAGCAGTTCTTC.

This clone came up once. This chain joins TRBV5-1 and TRBJ1-1; maybe TRBD1 (6 bases). The CDR3 has 14 residues. Germline V gene lookup returns CDR1 SGHRS and CDR2 YFSETQ. V lost 4 bases to trimming and J lost 1 base, with 11 bases between them. DNA for the CDR3: TGCGCCAGCAGCCTTGACAGGAGGAACACTGAAGCTTTCTTT. Its protein product is CASSLDRRNTEAFF.

The chain recombines TRBV5-5 with TRBJ2-7, with 8 bases lining up with TRBD2. This CDR3 has 14 residues. Germline-derived CDR1 and CDR2 are SGHKS and YYEKEE (reference sequence). The ends lost 3 bases at V and 3 bases at J; junction bases unmatched: 5. The CDR3 loop is CASSSGGDYYEQYF. CDR3 nucleotide sequence: TGTGCCAGCAGCTCGGGGGGGGACTACTACGAGCAGTACTTC.